This T cell receptor beta chain came from a study of beta chain features in type 1 diabetes. Study findings and constraints: TCRB CDR3s from Type 1 diabetes patients were moderately but significantly shorter in all four CD4+ subsets. VDJ junctions sequenced from type 1 diabetes patients showed fewer insertions and more deletions.

This clone was recorded a few times. Its matching antigen is unknown. The authors reverse transcribed all of the isolated RNA, so sequencing captured expressed TCRB transcripts. Mean read depth for naive, central memory and regulatory T cell samples was about 3.4 million reads. Assay used: immunoSEQ multiplex PCR; TCRdb lists only in-frame clones, some missing. Among 200,000 to 250,000 clones listed, over 7.5% were seen once. Sequencing used naive CD4+ T cells from blood. This receptor was identified in a woman under 30 in good health.

The CDR3 protein is CASSFGQGRNYGYTF. The CDR3 DNA sequence: TGCGCCAGCAGCTTCGGACAGGGTCGTAACTATGGCTACACCTTC. The chain joins TRBV5-1 to TRBJ1-2; 8 bases align to TRBD1. CDR1 is SGHRS, CDR2 YFSETQ, per germline. This CDR3 is built from 15 residues. Trimming at V came to 2 bases and at J to 1 base, leaving 4 bases not matched to a gene.